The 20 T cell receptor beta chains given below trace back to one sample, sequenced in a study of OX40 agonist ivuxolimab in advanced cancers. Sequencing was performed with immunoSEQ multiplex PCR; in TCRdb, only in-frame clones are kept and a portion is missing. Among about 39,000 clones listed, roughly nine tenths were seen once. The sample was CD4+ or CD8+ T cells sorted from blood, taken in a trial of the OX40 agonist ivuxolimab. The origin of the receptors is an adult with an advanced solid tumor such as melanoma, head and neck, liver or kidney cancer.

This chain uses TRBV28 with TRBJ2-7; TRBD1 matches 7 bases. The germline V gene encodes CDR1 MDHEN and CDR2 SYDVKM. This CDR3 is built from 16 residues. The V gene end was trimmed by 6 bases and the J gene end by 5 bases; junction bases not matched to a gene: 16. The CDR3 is CASSSYPQGTYDEQYF. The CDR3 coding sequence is TGTGCCAGCAGCAGTTACCCACAGGGGACGTACGACGAGCAGTACTTC.

The CDR3 here is CASSLEYRANTEAFF. CDR3 nucleotide sequence: TGTGCCAGCAGCTTAGAATACAGAGCCAACACTGAAGCTTTCTTT. This chain connects TRBV7-8 to TRBJ1-1, with no clear D. Germline V gene data show CDR1 as SGHVS and CDR2 as FQNEAQ. Trimming removed 1 base at V and 2 bases at J, with 11 bases between. The CDR3 length is 15 residues.

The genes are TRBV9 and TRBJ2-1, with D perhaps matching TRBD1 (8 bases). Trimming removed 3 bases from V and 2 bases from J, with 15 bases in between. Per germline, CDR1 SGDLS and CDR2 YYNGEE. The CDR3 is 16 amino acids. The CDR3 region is CASSAGGQAPYNEQFF. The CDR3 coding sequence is TGTGCCAGCAGCGCGGGGGGACAGGCCCCCTACAATGAGCAGTTCTTC.

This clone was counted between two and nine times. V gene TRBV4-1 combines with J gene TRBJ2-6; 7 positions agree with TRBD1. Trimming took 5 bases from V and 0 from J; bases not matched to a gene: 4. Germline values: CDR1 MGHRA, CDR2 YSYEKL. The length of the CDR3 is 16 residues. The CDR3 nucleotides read TGCGCCAGCAGCGACAGGGCCATCTCTGGGGCCAACGTCCTGACTTTC. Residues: CASSDRAISGANVLTF.

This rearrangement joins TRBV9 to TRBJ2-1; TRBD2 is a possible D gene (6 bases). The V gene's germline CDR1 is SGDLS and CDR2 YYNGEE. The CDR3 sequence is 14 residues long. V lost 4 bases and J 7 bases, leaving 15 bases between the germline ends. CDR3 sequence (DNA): TGTGCCAGCAGCTTTGGACTCGCGGGGAATGAGCAGTTCTTC. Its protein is CASSFGLAGNEQFF.

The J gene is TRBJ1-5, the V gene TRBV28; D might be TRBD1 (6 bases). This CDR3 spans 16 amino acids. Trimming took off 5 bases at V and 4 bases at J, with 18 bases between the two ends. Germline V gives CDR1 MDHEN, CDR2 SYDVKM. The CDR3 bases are TGTGCCAGCAGTCCTACCTACAGGGAATGGAATCAGCCCCAGCATTTT. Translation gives CASSPTYREWNQPQHF.

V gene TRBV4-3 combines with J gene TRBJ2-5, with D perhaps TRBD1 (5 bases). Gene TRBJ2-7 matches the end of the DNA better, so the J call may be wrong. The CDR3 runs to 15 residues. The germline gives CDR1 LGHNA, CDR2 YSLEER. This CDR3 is CASSQSRLGVYEQYF. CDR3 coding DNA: TGCGCCAGCAGCCAAAGTAGGCTAGGGGTCTACGAGCAGTACTTC.

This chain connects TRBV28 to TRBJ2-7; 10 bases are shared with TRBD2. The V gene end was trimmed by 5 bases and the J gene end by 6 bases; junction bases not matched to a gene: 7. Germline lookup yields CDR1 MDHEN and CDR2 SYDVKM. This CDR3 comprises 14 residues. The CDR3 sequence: CASSDLAGASEQYF. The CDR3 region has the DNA TGTGCCAGCAGTGATCTAGCGGGAGCCAGCGAGCAGTACTTC.

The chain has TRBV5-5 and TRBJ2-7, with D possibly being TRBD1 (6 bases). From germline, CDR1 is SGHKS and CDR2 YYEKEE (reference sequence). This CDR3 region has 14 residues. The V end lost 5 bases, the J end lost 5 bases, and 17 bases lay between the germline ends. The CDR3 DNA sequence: TGTGCCAGCAGTAGAACAGGGCAAGGCGACGAGCAGTACTTC. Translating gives CASSRTGQGDEQYF.

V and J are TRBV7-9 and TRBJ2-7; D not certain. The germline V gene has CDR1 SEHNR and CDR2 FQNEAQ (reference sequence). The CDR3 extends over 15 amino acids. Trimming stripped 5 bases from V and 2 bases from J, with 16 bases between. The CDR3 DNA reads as TGTGCCAGCAGCCGGAATTTGGTAGAGCCCTACGAGCAGTACTTC. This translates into CASSRNLVEPYEQYF.

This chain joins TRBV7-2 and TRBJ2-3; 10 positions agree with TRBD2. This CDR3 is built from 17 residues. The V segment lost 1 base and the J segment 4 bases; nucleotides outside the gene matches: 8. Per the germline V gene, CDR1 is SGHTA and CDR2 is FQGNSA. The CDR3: CASSLGYSLAGADTQYF. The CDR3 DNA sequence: TGTGCCAGCAGCTTAGGCTATAGTCTAGCGGGAGCAGATACGCAGTATTTT.

The CDR3 coding sequence is TGTGCCAGCAGCGTCCCCATACAGGGTGGGGAGGACGAGCAGTACTTC. This codes for CASSVPIQGGEDEQYF. The chain joins TRBV9 to TRBJ2-7; tentatively, D is TRBD1 or TRBD2 (6 bases each). Per the germline V gene, CDR1 is SGDLS and CDR2 is YYNGEE. The CDR3 sequence is 16 residues long. The V gene lost 2 bases and the J gene lost 5 bases, with 20 bases spanning the gap.

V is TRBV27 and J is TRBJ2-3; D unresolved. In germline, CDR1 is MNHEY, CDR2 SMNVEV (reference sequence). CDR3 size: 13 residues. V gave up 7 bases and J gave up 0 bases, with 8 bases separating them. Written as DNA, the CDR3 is TGTGCCAGCACCAAGACTAGCACAGATACGCAGTATTTT. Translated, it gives CASTKTSTDTQYF.

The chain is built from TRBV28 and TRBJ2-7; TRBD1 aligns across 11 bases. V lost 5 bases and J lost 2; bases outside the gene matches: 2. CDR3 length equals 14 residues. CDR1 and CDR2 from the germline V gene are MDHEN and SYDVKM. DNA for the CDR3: TGTGCCAGCAGTACGGGACAGGGGGCCTACGAGCAGTACTTC. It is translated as CASSTGQGAYEQYF.

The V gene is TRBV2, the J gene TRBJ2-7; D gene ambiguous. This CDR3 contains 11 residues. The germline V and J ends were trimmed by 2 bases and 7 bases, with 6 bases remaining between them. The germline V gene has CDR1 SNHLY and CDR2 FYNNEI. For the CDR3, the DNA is TGTGCCAGCAGTGAATTTCCGGAGCAGTACTTC. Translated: CASSEFPEQYF.

The CDR3 loop reads CASSPWTGANNQPQHF. CDR3 DNA: TGTGCCAGTAGTCCCTGGACAGGGGCTAACAATCAGCCCCAGCATTTT. The rearrangement joins TRBV19 to TRBJ1-5; 9 nucleotides agree with TRBD1. The CDR3 is 16 amino acids. Germline V gives CDR1 LNHDA, CDR2 SQIVND (reference sequence). J was trimmed by 3 bases and V by 5 bases; bases with no gene match: 8.

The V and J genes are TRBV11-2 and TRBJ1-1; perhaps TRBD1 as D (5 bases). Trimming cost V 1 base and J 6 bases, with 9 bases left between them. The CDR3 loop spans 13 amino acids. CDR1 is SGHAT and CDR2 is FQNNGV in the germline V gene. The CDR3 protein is CASSLGRVAEAFF. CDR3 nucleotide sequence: TGTGCCAGCAGCTTAGGCAGGGTCGCTGAAGCTTTCTTT.

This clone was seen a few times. CDR3 sequence reads: CAWSDQGYPGNTIYF. The CDR3 DNA sequence: TGTGCCTGGAGTGATCAGGGGTATCCTGGAAACACCATATATTTT. V is TRBV30 and J is TRBJ1-3; maybe TRBD1 (6 bases). With 1 base removed from V and 2 bases from J, the gap between germline ends came to 12 bases. Germline loops: CDR1 GTSNPN, CDR2 SVGIG (reference sequence). The CDR3 loop spans 15 amino acids.

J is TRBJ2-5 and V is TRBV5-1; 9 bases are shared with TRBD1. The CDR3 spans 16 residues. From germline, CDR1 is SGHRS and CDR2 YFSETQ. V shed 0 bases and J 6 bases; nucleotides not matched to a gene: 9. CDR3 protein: CASSLGDRVEHQTQYF. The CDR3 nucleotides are TGCGCCAGCAGCTTGGGGGACAGGGTGGAGCATCAGACCCAGTACTTC.

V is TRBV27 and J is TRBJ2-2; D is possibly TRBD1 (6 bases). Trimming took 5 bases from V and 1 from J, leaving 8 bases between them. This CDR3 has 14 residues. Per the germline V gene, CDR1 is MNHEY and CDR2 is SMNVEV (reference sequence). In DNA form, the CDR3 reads TGTGCCAGCAGTCGGACAGTGAACACCGGGGAGCTGTTTTTT. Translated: CASSRTVNTGELFF.